The 3 T cell receptor beta chains reported below all come from one sample, sequenced in a study of blood T cell repertoires in COVID-19. Only in-frame clones appear in the TCRdb table, and some are missing; sequencing was by immunoSEQ multiplex PCR. The table includes 240,000 or so clones, around 81% detected once. Material: peripheral blood. The receptors here all came from a man aged 30-40 years who had recovered from COVID-19.

The chain recombines TRBV4-2 with TRBJ2-1; a possible D gene is TRBD2 (6 bases). From germline, CDR1 is LGHNA and CDR2 YNFKEQ. There are 14 residues in the CDR3. V lost 0 bases, J lost 6 bases, and 9 bases lay in between. CDR3 protein: CASSQDPGVNEQFF. Here the CDR3 DNA reads TGTGCCAGCAGCCAAGATCCGGGGGTCAATGAGCAGTTCTTC.

In regard to this clone: Relative to the germline gene, one junction end is altered; a read error may explain this. The V and J genes are TRBV4-1 and TRBJ1-1, with 10 bases fitting TRBD1. Germline assignment: CDR1 MGHRA and CDR2 YSYEKL. The CDR3 totals 16 residues. The CDR3 sequence: CASSQGPGQGNSEAFF. CDR3 nucleotides: TGCGCCAGCAGCCAGGGGCCGGGACAGGGGAACAGTGAAGCTTTCTTT.

The rearrangement links TRBV12-3 or TRBV12-4 to TRBJ1-2, with D tentatively TRBD1 (5 bases). The germline V and J ends were trimmed by 6 bases and 5 bases, with 13 bases remaining between them. This CDR3 is 13 amino acids long. The CDR3 nucleotides read TGTGCCAGCAGCATTGACAGCATGTATGGCTACACCTTC. This encodes CASSIDSMYGYTF.